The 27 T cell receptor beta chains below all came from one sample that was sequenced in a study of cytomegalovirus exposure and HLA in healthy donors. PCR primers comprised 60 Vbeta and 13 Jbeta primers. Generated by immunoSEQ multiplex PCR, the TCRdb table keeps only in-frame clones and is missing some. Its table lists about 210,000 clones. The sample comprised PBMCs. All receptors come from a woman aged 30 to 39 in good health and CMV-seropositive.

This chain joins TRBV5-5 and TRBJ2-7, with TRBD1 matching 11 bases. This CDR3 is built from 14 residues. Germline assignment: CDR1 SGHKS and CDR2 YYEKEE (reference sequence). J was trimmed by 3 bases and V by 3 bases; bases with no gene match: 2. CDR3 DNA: TGTGCCAGCAGCTGGGGGACAGGGGGCTACGAGCAGTACTTC. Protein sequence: CASSWGTGGYEQYF.

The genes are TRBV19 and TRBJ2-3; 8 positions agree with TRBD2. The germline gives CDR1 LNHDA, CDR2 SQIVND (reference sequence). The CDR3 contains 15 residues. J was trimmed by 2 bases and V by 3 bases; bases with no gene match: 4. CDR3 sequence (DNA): TGTGCCAGTAGTATCCCCGGGAGGGCCACAGATACGCAGTATTTT. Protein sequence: CASSIPGRATDTQYF.

DNA for the CDR3: TGTGCCAGCAGCTTGTCCTACGGGAGGGGTGGGTACAATGAGCAGTTCTTC. As protein: CASSLSYGRGGYNEQFF. V is TRBV5-6 and J is TRBJ2-1, with 8 bases aligning to TRBD2. The ends lost 1 base at V and 4 bases at J; junction bases unmatched: 10. The CDR3 covers 17 residues. Germline CDR1 SGHDT, CDR2 YYEEEE.

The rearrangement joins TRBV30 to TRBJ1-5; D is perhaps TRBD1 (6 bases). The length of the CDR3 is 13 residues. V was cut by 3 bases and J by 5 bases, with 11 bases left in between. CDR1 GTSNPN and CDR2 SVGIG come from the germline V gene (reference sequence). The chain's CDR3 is CAWSTGRDQPQHF. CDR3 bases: TGTGCCTGGAGCACAGGGAGGGATCAGCCCCAGCATTTT. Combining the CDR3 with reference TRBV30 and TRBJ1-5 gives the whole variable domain SQTIHQWPATLVQPVGSPLSLECTVEGTSNPNLYWYRQAAGRGLQLLFYSVGIGQISSEVPQNLSASRPQDRQFILSSKKLLLSDSGFYLCAWSTGRDQPQHFGDGTRLSIL.

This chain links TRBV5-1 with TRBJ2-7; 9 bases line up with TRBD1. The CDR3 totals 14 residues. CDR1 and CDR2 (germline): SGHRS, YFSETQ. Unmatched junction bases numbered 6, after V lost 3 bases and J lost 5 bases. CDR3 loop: CASSYGTGNHEQYF. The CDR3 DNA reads TGCGCCAGCAGCTACGGGACAGGGAATCACGAGCAGTACTTC. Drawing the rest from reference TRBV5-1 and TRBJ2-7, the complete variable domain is KAGVTQTPRYLIKTRGQQVTLSCSPISGHRSVSWYQQTPGQGLQFLFEYFSETQRNKGNFPGRFSGRQFSNSRSEMNVSTLELGDSALYLCASSYGTGNHEQYFGPGTRLTVT.

The DNA for the CDR3 is TGTGCCAGCAGTTCCACAGGCCCTAACTATGGCTACACCTTC. Translation gives CASSSTGPNYGYTF. The V call is TRBV28, the J call TRBJ1-2; TRBD1 is a possible D gene (5 bases). Trimming pared 4 bases from V and 0 bases from J, leaving 9 bases between. Germline CDR1 is MDHEN and CDR2 is SYDVKM. CDR3 length equals 14 residues.

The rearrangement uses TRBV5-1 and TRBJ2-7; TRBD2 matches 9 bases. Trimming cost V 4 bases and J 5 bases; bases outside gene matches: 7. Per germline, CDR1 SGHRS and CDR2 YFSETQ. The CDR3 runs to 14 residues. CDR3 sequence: CASSPGGRAHEQYF. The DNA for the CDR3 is TGCGCCAGCAGCCCCGGCGGGAGGGCCCACGAGCAGTACTTC.

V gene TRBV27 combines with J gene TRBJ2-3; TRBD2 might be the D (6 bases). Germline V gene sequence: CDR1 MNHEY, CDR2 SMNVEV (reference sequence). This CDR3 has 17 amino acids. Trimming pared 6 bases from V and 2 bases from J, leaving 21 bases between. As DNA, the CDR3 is TGTGCCAGCAGCACTCGTGGGGGACTGGGGGACACAGATACGCAGTATTTT. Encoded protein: CASSTRGGLGDTDTQYF.

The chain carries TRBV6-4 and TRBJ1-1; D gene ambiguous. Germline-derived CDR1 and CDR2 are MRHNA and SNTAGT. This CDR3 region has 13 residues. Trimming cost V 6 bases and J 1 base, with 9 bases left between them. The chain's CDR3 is CASSLYGNTEAFF. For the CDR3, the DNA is TGTGCCAGCAGCCTGTACGGGAACACTGAAGCTTTCTTT.

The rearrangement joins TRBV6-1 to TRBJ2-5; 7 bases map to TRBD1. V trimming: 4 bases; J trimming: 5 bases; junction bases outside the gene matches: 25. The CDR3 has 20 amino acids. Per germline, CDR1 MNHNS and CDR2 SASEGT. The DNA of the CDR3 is TGTGCCAGCAGTGCGAGACAGGGATGGCCTGGCCTGTCTGTCGGGGAGACCCAGTACTTC. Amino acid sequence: CASSARQGWPGLSVGETQYF.

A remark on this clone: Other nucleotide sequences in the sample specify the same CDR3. This CDR3 reads CASSLPPPGQRPDGYTF. Written as DNA, the CDR3 is TGTGCCAGCAGCTTACCTCCGCCCGGACAGAGGCCGGATGGCTACACCTTC. The chain recombines TRBV7-8 with TRBJ1-2; possibly TRBD1 for D (6 bases). The CDR3 spans 17 residues. Deletions cut 2 bases from V and 6 bases from J, with 22 bases between. Germline V lookup: CDR1 SGHVS, CDR2 FQNEAQ.

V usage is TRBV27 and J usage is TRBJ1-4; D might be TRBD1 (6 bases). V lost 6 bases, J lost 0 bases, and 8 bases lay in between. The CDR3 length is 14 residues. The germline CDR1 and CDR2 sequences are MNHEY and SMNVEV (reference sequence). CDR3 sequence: CASRGGATNEKLFF. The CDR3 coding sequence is TGTGCCAGCAGAGGGGGGGCAACTAATGAAAAACTGTTTTTT. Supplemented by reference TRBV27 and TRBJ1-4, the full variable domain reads EAQVTQNPRYLITVTGKKLTVTCSQNMNHEYMSWYRQDPGLGLRQIYYSMNVEVTDKGDVPEGYKVSRKEKRNFPLILESPSPNQTSLYFCASRGGATNEKLFFGSGTQLSVL.

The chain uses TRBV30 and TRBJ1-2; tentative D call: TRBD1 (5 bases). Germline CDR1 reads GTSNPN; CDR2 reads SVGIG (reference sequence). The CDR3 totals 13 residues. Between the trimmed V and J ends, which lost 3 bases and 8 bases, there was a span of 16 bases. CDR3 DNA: TGTGCCTGGAGGGGGATAAGCCAGGGAGGCTACACCTTC. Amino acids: CAWRGISQGGYTF.

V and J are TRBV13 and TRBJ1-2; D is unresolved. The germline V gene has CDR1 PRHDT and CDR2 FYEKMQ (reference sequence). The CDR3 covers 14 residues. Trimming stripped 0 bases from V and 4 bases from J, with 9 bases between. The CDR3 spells CASSLGGRGYGYTF. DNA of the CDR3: TGTGCCAGCAGCTTAGGGGGGAGAGGCTATGGCTACACCTTC. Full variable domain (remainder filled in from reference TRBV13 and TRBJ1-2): AAGVIQSPRHLIKEKRETATLKCYPIPRHDTVYWYQQGPGQDPQFLISFYEKMQSDKGSIPDRFSAQQFSDYHSELNMSSLELGDSALYFCASSLGGRGYGYTFGSGTRLTVV.

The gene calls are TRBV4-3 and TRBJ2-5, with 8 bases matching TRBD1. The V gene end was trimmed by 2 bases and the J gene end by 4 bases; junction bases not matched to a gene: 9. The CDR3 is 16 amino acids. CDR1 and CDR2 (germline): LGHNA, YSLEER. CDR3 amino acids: CASSQNPGRGPETQYF. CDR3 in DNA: TGCGCCAGCAGCCAAAATCCAGGCAGGGGGCCAGAGACCCAGTACTTC.

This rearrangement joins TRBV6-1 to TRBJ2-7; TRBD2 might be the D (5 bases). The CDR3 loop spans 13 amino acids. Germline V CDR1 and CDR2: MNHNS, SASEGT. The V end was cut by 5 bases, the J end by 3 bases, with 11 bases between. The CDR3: CASSRGLLYEQYF. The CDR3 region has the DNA TGTGCCAGCAGTCGAGGGCTGCTCTACGAGCAGTACTTC.

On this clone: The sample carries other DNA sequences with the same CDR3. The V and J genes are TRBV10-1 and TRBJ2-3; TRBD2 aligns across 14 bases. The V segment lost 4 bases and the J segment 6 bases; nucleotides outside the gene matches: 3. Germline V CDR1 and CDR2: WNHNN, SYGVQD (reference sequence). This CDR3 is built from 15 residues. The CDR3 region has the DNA TGCGCCAGCAGTGGGGGACTAGCGGGAGCCGATACGCAGTATTTT. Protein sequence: CASSGGLAGADTQYF.

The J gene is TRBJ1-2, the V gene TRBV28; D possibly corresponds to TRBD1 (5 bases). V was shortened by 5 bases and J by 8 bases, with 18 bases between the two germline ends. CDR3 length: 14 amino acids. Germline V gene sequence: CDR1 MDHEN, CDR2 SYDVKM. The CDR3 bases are TGTGCCAGCAGTCCTGGGGGGAGGGCAAGAGGCTACACCTTC. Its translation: CASSPGGRARGYTF.

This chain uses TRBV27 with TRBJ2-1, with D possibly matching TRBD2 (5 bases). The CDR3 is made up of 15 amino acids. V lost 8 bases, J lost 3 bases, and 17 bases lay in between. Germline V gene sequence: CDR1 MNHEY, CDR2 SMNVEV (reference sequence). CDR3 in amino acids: CASGPTPGGYNEQFF. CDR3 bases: TGTGCCAGCGGCCCAACCCCCGGAGGCTACAATGAGCAGTTCTTC.

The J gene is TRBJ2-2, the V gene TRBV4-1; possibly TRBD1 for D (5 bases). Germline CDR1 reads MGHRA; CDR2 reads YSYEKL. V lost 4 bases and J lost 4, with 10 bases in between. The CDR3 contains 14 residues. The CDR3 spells CASSRDRLTGELFF. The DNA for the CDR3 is TGCGCCAGCAGCCGTGACAGACTCACCGGGGAGCTGTTTTTT.

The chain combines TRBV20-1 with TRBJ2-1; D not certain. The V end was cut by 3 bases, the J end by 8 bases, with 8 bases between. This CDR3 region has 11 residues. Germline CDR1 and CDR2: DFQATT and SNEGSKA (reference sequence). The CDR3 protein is CSASSVHEQFF. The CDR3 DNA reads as TGCAGTGCTAGCTCCGTTCATGAGCAGTTCTTC.

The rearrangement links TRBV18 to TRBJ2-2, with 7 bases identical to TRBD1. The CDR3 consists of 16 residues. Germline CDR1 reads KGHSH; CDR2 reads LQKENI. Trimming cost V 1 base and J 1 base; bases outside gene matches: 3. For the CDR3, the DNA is TGTGCCAGCTCACCACTTCGGACAGGGAACACCGGGGAGCTGTTTTTT. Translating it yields CASSPLRTGNTGELFF.

The CDR3: CASSPPERSDTEAFF. CDR3 DNA sequence: TGTGCCAGCTCACCACCGGAGAGGTCTGACACTGAAGCTTTCTTT. The rearrangement uses TRBV18 and TRBJ1-1; no firm D call. Trimming took 0 bases from V and 3 from J, leaving 11 bases between them. The germline CDR1 and CDR2 sequences are KGHSH and LQKENI. The CDR3 runs 15 residues.

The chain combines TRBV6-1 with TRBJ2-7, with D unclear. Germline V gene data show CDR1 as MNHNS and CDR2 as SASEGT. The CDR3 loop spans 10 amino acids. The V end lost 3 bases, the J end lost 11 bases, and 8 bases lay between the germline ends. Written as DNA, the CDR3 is TGTGCCAGCAGTGATATATCAGAGTACTTC. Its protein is CASSDISEYF.

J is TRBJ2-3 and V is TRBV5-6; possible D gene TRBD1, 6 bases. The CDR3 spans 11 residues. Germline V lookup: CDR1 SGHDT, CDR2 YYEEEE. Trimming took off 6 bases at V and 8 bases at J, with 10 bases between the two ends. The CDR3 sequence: CASNLGATQYF. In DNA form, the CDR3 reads TGTGCCAGCAATTTGGGGGCTACGCAGTATTTT.

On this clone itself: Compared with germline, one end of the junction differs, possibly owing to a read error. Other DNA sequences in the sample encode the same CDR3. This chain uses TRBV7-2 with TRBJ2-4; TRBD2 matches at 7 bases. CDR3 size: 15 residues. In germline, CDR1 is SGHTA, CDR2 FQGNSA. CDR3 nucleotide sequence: TGTGCCAGCAGCCCAGGGAGGGGTGCGTTTGACATTCAGTATTTC. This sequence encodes CASSPGRGAFDIQYF.

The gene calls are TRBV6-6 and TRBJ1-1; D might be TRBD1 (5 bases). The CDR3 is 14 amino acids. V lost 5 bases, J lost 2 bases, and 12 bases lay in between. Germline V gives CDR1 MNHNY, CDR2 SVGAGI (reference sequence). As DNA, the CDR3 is TGTGCCAGCAGTCGTCCGGGACTAAACACTGAAGCTTTCTTT. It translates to CASSRPGLNTEAFF.